Each of the 21 T cell receptor beta chains below was sequenced from the same sample in a study of T cell clonotyping in hematopoietic cell transplantation (dated by TCRdb to about 2021). Library construction relied on the immunoSEQ multiplex PCR assay. Drawn from immuneACCESS, this table holds only the in-frame rearrangements with V and J called that TCRdb kept. Clones are partly lost; checked studies trace under half to an unresolved V gene and leave the rest unexplained. The sample data list 69,000 or so clones, and roughly 93% of these were observed just once. Clones ranked in the top ten supply roughly 1.7% of the sample. Source material: peripheral blood mononuclear cells. Receptors originate from a man aged 50 or older in good health. Some clones in this sample may be carry-over from other donors' samples.

V usage is TRBV6-1 and J usage is TRBJ2-3, with D tentatively TRBD2 (5 bases). CDR1 MNHNS and CDR2 SASEGT come from the germline V gene. Trimming pared 1 base from V and 2 bases from J, leaving 10 bases between. The CDR3 has 15 amino acids. CDR3 amino acids: CASSEGSADTDTQYF. DNA for the CDR3: TGTGCCAGCAGTGAAGGATCAGCGGACACAGATACGCAGTATTTT.

The V gene is TRBV7-9, the J gene TRBJ1-2; D is unclear. Trimming removed 2 bases from V and 7 bases from J, with 11 bases in between. The V gene's germline CDR1 is SEHNR and CDR2 FQNEAQ (reference sequence). This CDR3 has 13 residues. Here the CDR3 reads CASSLSQGSGYTF. CDR3 DNA: TGTGCCAGCAGCTTATCGCAAGGAAGTGGCTACACCTTC.

V usage is TRBV27 and J usage is TRBJ2-7; D unresolved. The V end was cut by 4 bases, the J end by 4 bases, with 17 bases between. The CDR3 totals 15 residues. Germline lookup yields CDR1 MNHEY and CDR2 SMNVEV (reference sequence). Here the CDR3 DNA reads TGTGCCAGCAGTTCCAAGGGCAGGTTGGGTTACGAGCAGTACTTC. Translated: CASSSKGRLGYEQYF.

CDR3 nucleotides: TGTGCCAGCAGTGGGGGGACAGGGGCGCGAGAGACCCAGTACTTC. This sequence encodes CASSGGTGARETQYF. The chain has TRBV6-1 and TRBJ2-5; 10 nucleotides match TRBD1. With V trimmed by 4 bases and J by 4 bases, 6 bases remained unmatched. Germline V gives CDR1 MNHNS, CDR2 SASEGT. The CDR3 runs to 15 residues.

This chain uses TRBV25-1 with TRBJ2-7; the D gene is possibly TRBD1 (6 bases). The CDR3 contains 15 residues. CDR1 MGHDK and CDR2 SYGVNS come from the germline V gene. Trimming cost V 1 base and J 2 bases, with 12 bases left between them. The CDR3 coding sequence is TGTGCCAGCAGTGAATCCAGGGGCCCTCCCTACGAGCAGTACTTC. It translates to CASSESRGPPYEQYF.

The V call is TRBV28, the J call TRBJ1-5; D might be TRBD1 (6 bases). This CDR3 comprises 15 residues. The ends were cut back, 8 bases at V and 3 bases at J, with 17 bases in the middle. Germline V CDR1 and CDR2: MDHEN, SYDVKM. CDR3 amino acids: CASGTPGQVNQPQHF. DNA of the CDR3: TGTGCCAGCGGTACCCCGGGACAAGTCAATCAGCCCCAGCATTTT. Supplemented by reference TRBV28 and TRBJ1-5, the full variable domain reads DVKVTQSSRYLVKRTGEKVFLECVQDMDHENMFWYRQDPGLGLRLIYFSYDVKMKEKGDIPEGYSVSREKKERFSLILESASTNQTSMYLCASGTPGQVNQPQHFGDGTRLSIL.

The chain employs TRBV6-1 and TRBJ1-2; weak D call: TRBD1 (5 bases). CDR1 MNHNS and CDR2 SASEGT come from the germline V gene. The ends were cut back, 3 bases at V and 4 bases at J, with 12 bases in the middle. The CDR3 spans 14 residues. In nucleotides, the CDR3 is TGTGCCAGCAGTGATGCGGGGGAGGGCTATGGCTACACCTTC. Protein sequence: CASSDAGEGYGYTF.

The gene calls are TRBV4-3 and TRBJ2-1; 11 bases fit TRBD2. Germline V lookup: CDR1 LGHNA, CDR2 YSLEER. The CDR3 extends over 13 amino acids. The junction had 7 bases not matched to a gene; V was cut back by 4 bases and J by 14 bases. This CDR3 reads CASSRSLAGGEFF. The CDR3 region has the DNA TGCGCCAGCAGCCGAAGTTTAGCGGGAGGGGAGTTCTTC.

The chain links TRBV6-1 to TRBJ1-2; D is ambiguous. The V end lost 1 base, the J end lost 8 bases, and 17 bases lay between the germline ends. This CDR3 is 15 amino acids long. Germline V gives CDR1 MNHNS, CDR2 SASEGT. The CDR3 protein is CASSEDSKRPIGYTF. CDR3 coding DNA: TGTGCCAGCAGTGAAGACAGTAAACGACCTATCGGCTACACCTTC.

The chain recombines TRBV9 with TRBJ2-5; TRBD1 is a possible D gene (6 bases). Trimming took 4 bases from V and 0 from J, leaving 19 bases between them. Germline-derived CDR1 and CDR2 are SGDLS and YYNGEE. This CDR3 region has 17 residues. CDR3 nucleotides: TGTGCCAGCAGCCTCACGCCGGCAGGGGCGTACCAAGAGACCCAGTACTTC. Residues: CASSLTPAGAYQETQYF.

J is TRBJ1-2 and V is TRBV7-2, with 8 nucleotides matching TRBD1. V shed 1 base, J shed 1 base, and the junction held 5 bases outside the gene matches. From germline, CDR1 is SGHTA and CDR2 FQGNSA. This CDR3 contains 16 residues. CDR3 bases: TGTGCCAGCAGCTTAGTTTCGACAGGGGTTAACTATGGCTACACCTTC. The encoded protein is CASSLVSTGVNYGYTF.

The chain uses TRBV19 and TRBJ2-1, with 7 bases identical to TRBD1. The CDR3 is made up of 15 amino acids. The V segment lost 11 bases and the J segment 7 bases; nucleotides outside the gene matches: 17. Germline V CDR1 and CDR2: LNHDA, SQIVND (reference sequence). CDR3 region: CASTRAGTDVNEQFF. CDR3 bases: TGTGCCTCCACCCGCGCCGGGACAGATGTAAATGAGCAGTTCTTC.

This chain connects TRBV15 to TRBJ2-7; 8 bases align to TRBD1. This CDR3 is built from 14 residues. CDR1 LNHNV and CDR2 YYDKDF come from the germline V gene (reference sequence). V gave up 3 bases and J gave up 3 bases; unmatched junction bases: 4. Here the CDR3 reads CATSSPGQVYEQYF. The CDR3 coding sequence is TGTGCCACCAGCAGCCCGGGACAGGTCTACGAGCAGTACTTC.

The chain joins TRBV14 to TRBJ2-7; D is perhaps TRBD1 (5 bases). The germline V gene has CDR1 SGHDN and CDR2 FVKESK. Trimming stripped 2 bases from V and 5 bases from J, with 13 bases between. CDR3 length: 14 residues. CDR3 DNA sequence: TGTGCCAGCAGCCAACAGGGCGTCAGGAACGAGCAGTACTTC. Amino acid sequence: CASSQQGVRNEQYF.

The chain has TRBV28 and TRBJ2-1, with D uncertain. CDR1 is MDHEN and CDR2 is SYDVKM in the germline V gene. The ends were cut back, 5 bases at V and 3 bases at J, with 2 bases in the middle. The CDR3 runs 11 residues. CDR3 residues: CASSNYNEQFF. CDR3 coding DNA: TGTGCCAGCAGTAACTACAATGAGCAGTTCTTC. The full variable domain, with the rest looked up from reference TRBV28 and TRBJ2-1, is DVKVTQSSRYLVKRTGEKVFLECVQDMDHENMFWYRQDPGLGLRLIYFSYDVKMKEKGDIPEGYSVSREKKERFSLILESASTNQTSMYLCASSNYNEQFFGPGTRLTVL.

The V and J genes are TRBV30 and TRBJ1-1; perhaps TRBD1 as D (6 bases). The CDR3 is 12 residues long. CDR1 and CDR2 from the germline V gene are GTSNPN and SVGIG (reference sequence). Trimming stripped 3 bases from V and 3 bases from J, with 8 bases between. The CDR3 DNA reads as TGTGCCTGGAGGCACAGGGACACTGAAGCTTTCTTT. Protein: CAWRHRDTEAFF.

V and J are TRBV28 and TRBJ2-7; no clear D gene. From germline, CDR1 is MDHEN and CDR2 SYDVKM. V gave up 5 bases and J gave up 3 bases, with 11 bases separating them. The CDR3 contains 13 residues. The CDR3 bases are TGTGCCAGCAGTATTACCCCGTACTACGAGCAGTACTTC. The encoded protein is CASSITPYYEQYF.

This chain links TRBV6-5 with TRBJ1-2; D unresolved. V shed 5 bases and J shed 7 bases, with 17 bases lying between them. Germline CDR1 and CDR2: MNHEY and SVGAGI. CDR3 length: 14 amino acids. CDR3 region: CASSPSVGESGYTF. The CDR3 nucleotides are TGTGCCAGCAGTCCCAGTGTCGGGGAGAGTGGCTACACCTTC.

The chain joins TRBV5-1 to TRBJ2-1; D is perhaps TRBD1 or TRBD2 (7 bases each). Germline CDR1 is SGHRS and CDR2 is YFSETQ. The CDR3 consists of 16 residues. The V end was cut by 2 bases, the J end by 4 bases, with 16 bases between. CDR3 bases: TGCGCCAGCAGCTTTGGTACCAGGGGGGGTTACAATGAGCAGTTCTTC. This sequence encodes CASSFGTRGGYNEQFF.

Only a few counts were recorded for this clone. The J gene is TRBJ2-1, the V gene TRBV2, with D unresolved. V was pared by 1 base and J by 10 bases, with 5 bases between. Germline V gene lookup returns CDR1 SNHLY and CDR2 FYNNEI. The CDR3 is made up of 11 amino acids. The CDR3 sequence is CASSEGQEQFF. CDR3 nucleotide sequence: TGTGCCAGCAGTGAAGGGCAGGAGCAGTTCTTC.

The chain carries TRBV5-1 and TRBJ1-4, with 8 bases identical to TRBD1. Germline lookup yields CDR1 SGHRS and CDR2 YFSETQ. This CDR3 has 15 amino acids. V trimming: 5 bases; J trimming: 3 bases; junction bases outside the gene matches: 6. The CDR3 DNA reads as TGCGCCAGCAGTCCCACGACAGGGGCTAATGAAAAACTGTTTTTT. Amino acids: CASSPTTGANEKLFF. Full variable domain (remainder filled in from reference TRBV5-1 and TRBJ1-4): KAGVTQTPRYLIKTRGQQVTLSCSPISGHRSVSWYQQTPGQGLQFLFEYFSETQRNKGNFPGRFSGRQFSNSRSEMNVSTLELGDSALYLCASSPTTGANEKLFFGSGTQLSVL.